This TCR beta chain was captured by sequencing in a study of blood T cell repertoires in COVID-19 (dated by TCRdb to the early 2020s). Study-wide context: The collaborator samples originated in the United States, Italy and Spain and spanned the acute and convalescent phases of COVID-19. Nearly every sample came with metadata listing a de-identified subject ID, COVID-19 status, age in years and sex. The material from the prospective study consisted of cDNA or gDNA derived from T cells, B-cell-depleted T cells, or PBMCs. The dataset comprised deeply sampled blood TCRbeta repertoires from subjects exposed to, actively infected with, or recovered from COVID-19. Samples came from the ongoing ImmuneRACE study (first 160 participants) plus 1,254 subjects from 6 global collaborators. A freely available public database, intended as a resource for researchers studying the immune response to SARS-CoV-2, is where the repertoires were released. HLA class I and class II types, where available, came from metadata supplied by the sample provider rather than from assay-based typing.

TCRbeta CDR3 regions were amplified from genomic DNA using the immunoSEQ Assay, a bias-controlled multiplex PCR. The study's processing was this. The number of nucleated cells in each sample was estimated by amplification of reference gene primers within the assay. To quantify the absolute abundance of each unique TCRbeta CDR3 rearrangement, sequence reads were collapsed and filtered. For each sample, productive Simpson clonality was calculated as the square root of Simpson's diversity index across productive rearrangements. TCRdb retrieved this table from immuneACCESS and kept in-frame rearrangements only. Not all clones are present; in checked studies, unresolved V genes account for under half, and no reason is known for the remainder. V, J and clone size were drawn from that table, and D and trimming were deduced from the DNA. Here the sample has some 200,000 clones; approximately 80% occur a single time. Approximately 9.9% of the sample lies in the top ten.

Points on this clone: The target of this receptor is not known. No base quality values were provided; no much bigger clone lies one nucleotide off.

Broad study findings and their caveats: The amount of clinical and demographic metadata varied by source and participant and was provided uncurated.

At one collaborating source in Seattle, patients were enrolled during active infection and were followed longitudinally through the course of disease. The collaborating institutions used their own protocols to collect whole blood in K2EDTA tubes. For TCRbeta analysis, collaborators shipped samples as frozen whole blood, isolated PBMCs, or DNA extracted from either of those sample types. For this chain, trimming is 6 bases at the V end and 4 bases at the J end, and the number of junction bases without a gene match is 4. CDR1 MNHEY and CDR2 SVGAGI were looked up in the germline V gene. Including the terminal cysteine and phenylalanine, the CDR3 comprises 14 residues. Solely the CDR3 DNA is kept, with 42 bases framed from the first base.

The sequence is built from TRBV6-5 and TRBJ2-2, with 8 central nucleotides matching TRBD2. The receptor comes from a woman in her forties with COVID-19, enrolled during active disease. The sample comprised peripheral blood. The nucleotides are TGTGCCAGCAGAGCGGGAGTCGGCACCGGGGAGCTGTTTTTT. This codes for CASRAGVGTGELFF.